This is a list of T cell receptor beta chains from one sample in a study of identical twins. Each CDR3 protein gets one entry after TCRdb re-called the 5' RACE reads with MiXCR. Of fewer than 800,000 distinct CDR3 sequences in the sample, under 8.5% were seen once. These data were likewise used in another study, on yellow fever vaccine responses in identical twins.

The source material was PBMCs. The receptors shown here come from a woman aged 18 to 35 in good health. CDR3s leave out the opening cysteine and the closing phenylalanine or tryptophan.

TRBV4-1	TRBJ2-1	ASSQEGLAYEQF
TRBV7-9	TRBJ1-2	ASSLGYGDYGYT
TRBV24-1	TRBJ1-1	ATSDRSSGQGYNPAF
TRBV9	TRBJ2-7	ASSGAYSSYEQY
TRBV12-3/TRBV12-4	TRBJ1-2	ASSPFGRTGDNYGYT
TRBV10-3	TRBJ2-7	AISDAGTGGDEQY
TRBV10-3	TRBJ2-5	AIRMGQGETQY
TRBV5-1	TRBJ2-1	ASSFDRGGPSLHEQF
TRBV4-2	TRBJ1-1	ASSPLDGVNTEAF
TRBV5-6	TRBJ2-3	ASSPGLAATDTQY
TRBV29-1	TRBJ2-2	SVEDSNHGELF
TRBV9	TRBJ1-2	ASSVGQGPYYGYT
TRBV6-5	TRBJ2-3	ASRGRLAPSTDTQY
TRBV12-3/TRBV12-4	TRBJ2-1	ASSPPGLAFSEQF
TRBV12-3/TRBV12-4	TRBJ1-1	ASSLAGGTAQAF
TRBV5-1	TRBJ2-1	ASSLLTSAPSYNEQF
TRBV7-7	TRBJ2-3	ASSLGTRGGTDTQY
TRBV10-3	TRBJ2-5	AISDVGGLETQY
TRBV11-2	TRBJ2-1	ASSLSGIYEQF
TRBV27	TRBJ2-1	ASSSVTPDNEQF
TRBV20-1	TRBJ2-1	SAGTSGGGYNEQF
TRBV5-5	TRBJ2-5	ASSLSGEETQY
TRBV14	TRBJ2-1	ASTERGQLYEQF
TRBV10-3	TRBJ2-6	AISERDRASSGANVLT
TRBV5-5	TRBJ2-3	ASSLGLAGLTDTQY
TRBV4-1	TRBJ2-3	ASSRGSVPTDTQY
TRBV7-6	TRBJ2-5	ASSLVAGFETQY
TRBV20-1	TRBJ2-1	SARSIQSPGDEQF
TRBV20-1	TRBJ2-1	SARDNLADWDEQF
TRBV6-1	TRBJ1-6	ASRQGQNSPLH
TRBV7-9	TRBJ2-2	ASSSRSGGDTGELF
TRBV6-1	TRBJ2-1	ASSERGGSEQF
TRBV12-3/TRBV12-4	TRBJ2-6	ASSYRSGANVLT
TRBV5-1	TRBJ2-4	ASSFGLAGEFIKNIQY
TRBV7-8	TRBJ2-2	ASRRVGGRITGELF
TRBV28	TRBJ2-7	ASSFGLAGPAGEQY
TRBV5-1	TRBJ2-7	ASSPYERESYEQY
TRBV6-5	TRBJ2-1	ASSGRGEQF
TRBV7-9	TRBJ1-3	ASSLVGESSGNTIY
TRBV9	TRBJ2-3	ASRPASGSTDTQY
TRBV5-1	TRBJ1-2	ASSFGQGLDSDGYT
TRBV10-1	TRBJ2-1	ASSEDRGSYNEQF
TRBV7-9	TRBJ2-3	AGGAPSTDTQY
TRBV7-9	TRBJ2-2	ASSGDRPNTGELF
TRBV5-5	TRBJ2-3	ASSLYGARTDTQY
TRBV10-3	TRBJ1-3	AISESGLPAIY
TRBV4-1	TRBJ2-3	ASSQDADWDTQY
TRBV5-1	TRBJ2-1	ASSLEGAFYNEQF
TRBV28	TRBJ2-7	ASSWDASYEQY
TRBV6-5	TRBJ2-2	ASNSLAANTGELF
TRBV5-1	TRBJ2-1	ASSFANNEQF
TRBV5-1	TRBJ2-2	ASSLDGSNTGELF
TRBV19	TRBJ2-5	ASSGQRETQY
TRBV5-1	TRBJ2-6	ATSWGLAGGPGANVLT
TRBV5-5	TRBJ2-1	ASSVNRGTKYNEQF
TRBV6-2/TRBV6-3	TRBJ2-1	ASSERGSEQF
TRBV29-1	TRBJ2-3	SVPSGSGSTDTQY
TRBV7-9	TRBJ2-3	ASSLLGQGVTDTQY
TRBV29-1	TRBJ2-7	SVEAEREGGYEQY